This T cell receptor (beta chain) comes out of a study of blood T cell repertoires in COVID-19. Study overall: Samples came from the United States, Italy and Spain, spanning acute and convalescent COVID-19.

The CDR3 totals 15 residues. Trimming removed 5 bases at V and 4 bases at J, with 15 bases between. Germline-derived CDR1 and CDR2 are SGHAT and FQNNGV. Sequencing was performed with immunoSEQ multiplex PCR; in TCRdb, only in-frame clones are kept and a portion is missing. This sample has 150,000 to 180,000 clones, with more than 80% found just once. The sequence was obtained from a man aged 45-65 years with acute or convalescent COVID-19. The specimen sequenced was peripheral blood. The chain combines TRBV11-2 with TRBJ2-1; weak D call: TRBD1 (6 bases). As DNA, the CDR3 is TGTGCCAGCAGCCTAGCACAGGGTACTTACAATGAGCAGTTCTTC. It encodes CASSLAQGTYNEQFF.